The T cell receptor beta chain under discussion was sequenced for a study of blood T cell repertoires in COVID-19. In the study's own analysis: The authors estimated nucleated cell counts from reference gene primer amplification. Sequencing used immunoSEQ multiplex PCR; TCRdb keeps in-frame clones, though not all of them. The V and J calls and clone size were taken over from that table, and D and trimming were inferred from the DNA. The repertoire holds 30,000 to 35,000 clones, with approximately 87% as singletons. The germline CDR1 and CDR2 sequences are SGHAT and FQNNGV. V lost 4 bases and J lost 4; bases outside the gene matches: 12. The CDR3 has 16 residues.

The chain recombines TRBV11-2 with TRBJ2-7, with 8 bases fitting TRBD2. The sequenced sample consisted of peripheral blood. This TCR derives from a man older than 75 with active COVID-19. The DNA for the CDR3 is TGTGCCAGCAGCTCGCCGGCCGGGAGGGCCAGGTACGAGCAGTACTTC. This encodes CASSSPAGRARYEQYF. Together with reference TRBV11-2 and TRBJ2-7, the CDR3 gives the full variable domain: EAGVAQSPRYKIIEKRQSVAFWCNPISGHATLYWYQQILGQGPKLLIQFQNNGVVDDSQLPKDRFSAERLKGVDSTLKIQPAKLEDSAVYLCASSSPAGRARYEQYFGPGTRLTVT.